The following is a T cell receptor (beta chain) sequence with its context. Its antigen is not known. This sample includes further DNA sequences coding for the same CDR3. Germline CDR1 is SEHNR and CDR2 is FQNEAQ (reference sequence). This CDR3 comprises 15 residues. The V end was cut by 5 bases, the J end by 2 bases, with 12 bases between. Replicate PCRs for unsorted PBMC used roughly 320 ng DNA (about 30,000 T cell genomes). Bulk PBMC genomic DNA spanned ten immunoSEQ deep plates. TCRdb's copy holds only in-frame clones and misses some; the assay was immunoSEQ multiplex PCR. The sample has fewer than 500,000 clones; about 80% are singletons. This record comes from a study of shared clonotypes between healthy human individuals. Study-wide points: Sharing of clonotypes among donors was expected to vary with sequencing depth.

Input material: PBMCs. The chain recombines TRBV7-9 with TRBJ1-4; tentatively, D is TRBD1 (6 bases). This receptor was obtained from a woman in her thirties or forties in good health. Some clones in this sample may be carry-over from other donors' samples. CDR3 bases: TGTGCCAGCAGCCCACCCGGGGGCACTAATGAAAAACTGTTTTTT. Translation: CASSPPGGTNEKLFF.